The entry that follows covers one TCR beta chain sequence. Its antigen remains unidentified. Germline is not matched at one junction end, which may reflect a read error. TCRdb re-analysed the 5' RACE reads in MiXCR, keeping a single row per CDR3 protein. The sample carries about 350,000 distinct CDR3 sequences, approximately 8% recorded once. These data originate in a study of T cells after yellow fever vaccination. The wider study: Some fractions had low cell numbers, and these were prepared with SMART-Seq v4 Ultra Low Input. Study-wide results and limits: The secondary T-cell response peaked on day 5, not day 15, but was weaker. Abundant bulk-population clonotypes could contaminate the FACS-sorted repertoires. The CD4 compartment and the CD8 compartment contained a small share of clonotypes in common.

The CDR3 sequence is 14 residues long. The germline V gene encodes CDR1 SGHVS and CDR2 FNYEAQ. This sample comprised PBMCs, obtained roughly 45 days after the first yellow fever vaccination. This sequence joins TRBV7-6 and TRBJ1-2; TRBD1 matches at 10 bases. The sequence was obtained from a young man who received the YFV17D yellow fever vaccine. The CDR3 loop reads CANSLTGGFYGYTF. The CDR3 bases are TGTGCCAACAGCTTGACAGGGGGCTTCTATGGCTACACCTTC.